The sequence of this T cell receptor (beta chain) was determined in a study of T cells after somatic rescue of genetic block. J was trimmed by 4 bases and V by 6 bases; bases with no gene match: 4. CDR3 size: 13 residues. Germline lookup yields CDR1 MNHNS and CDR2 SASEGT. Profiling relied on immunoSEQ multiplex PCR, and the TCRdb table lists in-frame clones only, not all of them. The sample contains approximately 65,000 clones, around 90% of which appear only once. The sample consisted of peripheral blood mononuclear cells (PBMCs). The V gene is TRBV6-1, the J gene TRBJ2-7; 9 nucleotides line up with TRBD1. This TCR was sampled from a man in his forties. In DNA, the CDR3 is TGTGCCAGCAGGCTGGACAGGGGTTACGAGCAGTACTTC. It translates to CASRLDRGYEQYF.